A single T cell receptor (beta chain) is shown here with its context. Its antigen target is currently unknown. No base-level quality is on record; no much larger clone is a single base apart. The sample is drawn from a study of blood T cell repertoires in COVID-19 (dated by TCRdb to the early 2020s). Broadly, across the study: The collaborator samples originated in the United States, Italy and Spain and spanned the acute and convalescent phases of COVID-19. The material from the prospective study consisted of cDNA or gDNA derived from T cells, B-cell-depleted T cells, or PBMCs. The dataset comprised deeply sampled blood TCRbeta repertoires from subjects exposed to, actively infected with, or recovered from COVID-19. The repertoires were released in a freely available public database meant as a resource for research on the immune response to SARS-CoV-2. Samples came from the ongoing ImmuneRACE study (first 160 participants) plus 1,254 subjects from 6 global collaborators. Nearly every sample came with metadata listing a de-identified subject ID, COVID-19 status, age in years and sex. Where HLA class I and class II types were available, the types were taken from metadata supplied by the sample provider, not from assay-based typing. Overall results and qualifications from the work: The quantity of clinical and demographic metadata differed by source and by participant and was supplied without curation.

Relative to germline, V is 2 bases shorter and J is 4 bases shorter, with 12 bases between their ends. CDR1 and CDR2 are read off the germline V gene as KGHSH and LQKENI. The CDR3 goes from the cysteine to the phenylalanine over 14 residues. Solely the CDR3 DNA is kept, with 42 bases framed from the first base. TCRbeta CDR3 regions were amplified from genomic DNA by means of the immunoSEQ Assay, a bias-controlled multiplex PCR. The original methods were these. The number of nucleated cells in each sample was estimated by amplification of reference gene primers within the assay. To quantify the absolute abundance of each unique TCRbeta CDR3 rearrangement, sequence reads were collapsed and filtered. For each sample, productive Simpson clonality was calculated as the square root of Simpson's diversity index over productive rearrangements. In TCRdb, the immuneACCESS table is reduced to in-frame sequences with V and J assigned. These tables do not hold every clone; where another copy was compared, an unresolved V gene accounts for under half, and the others remain unexplained. V, J and clone size were drawn from that table, and D and trimming were deduced from the DNA. Present in this sample are over 150,000 clones, roughly 91% of which were seen just once. About 5% of the sample goes to the ten largest clones.

In Seattle, one collaborating source enrolled patients while the infection was active and tracked those patients longitudinally over the course of disease. Each collaborating institution followed its own protocols to collect whole blood in K2EDTA tubes. Collaborator samples were shipped for TCRbeta analysis as frozen whole blood, isolated PBMCs, or DNA extracted from either sample type. The sequence is built from TRBV18 and TRBJ2-7; the D gene is perhaps TRBD1, from 6 matching bases. Input material: peripheral blood. This sequence originates from a man aged 18 to 35 with COVID-19, enrolled during active disease. The nucleotide sequence reads as follows: TGTGCCAGCTCACCAGAGGGCAGGGGATACGAGCAGTACTTC. This encodes CASSPEGRGYEQYF.